The 27 T cell receptor beta chains presented below share a single source sample, sequenced in a study of early T cells in non-severe SARS-CoV-2 infection. TCRdb called the 5' RACE reads again in MiXCR, with one record for every CDR3 protein. The table has about 53,000 distinct CDR3 sequences, 9.5% to 15% seen once. The specimen comprised whole blood, sampled at baseline. These receptors came from an adult who was a healthcare worker with PCR-confirmed SARS-CoV-2 infection or an uninfected control (not recorded which).

The chain has TRBV2 and TRBJ1-2; D gene uncertain. The CDR3 runs 14 residues. The germline gives CDR1 SNHLY, CDR2 FYNNEI. The germline V and J ends were trimmed by 3 bases and 2 bases, with 10 bases remaining between them. Here the CDR3 DNA reads TGTGCCAGCAGTGAGTTCGGCAGCAACTATGGCTACACCTTC. Translating it yields CASSEFGSNYGYTF.

For the CDR3, the DNA is TGTGCCATCAGTGAGGTGTCGTCCTACGAGCAGTACTTC. Translating gives CAISEVSSYEQYF. The rearrangement links TRBV10-3 to TRBJ2-7; D is unclear. Trimming left V 2 bases short and J 1 base short, with 6 bases between. The germline gives CDR1 ENHRY, CDR2 SYGVKD. The CDR3 consists of 13 residues.

The table lists this clonotype with many counts. The chain employs TRBV7-2 and TRBJ2-1; D is ambiguous. Trimming removed 2 bases from V and 7 bases from J, with 9 bases in between. Germline CDR1 is SGHTA and CDR2 is FQGNSA. The CDR3 spans 13 residues. DNA of the CDR3: TGTGCCAGCAGCTTAACCCTGGGGAATGAGCAGTTCTTC. Translating it yields CASSLTLGNEQFF.

The sample holds a few counts of this clonotype. The chain combines TRBV5-6 with TRBJ2-7; 10 bases are a match to TRBD2. J gave up 5 bases and V 4 bases, and 9 bases lay outside the gene matches. The length of the CDR3 is 15 residues. The germline V gene encodes CDR1 SGHDT and CDR2 YYEEEE. The CDR3 reads CASSGTGTSVNEQYF. The CDR3 nucleotides are TGTGCCAGCAGCGGTACCGGGACTAGCGTGAACGAGCAGTACTTC. Combining the CDR3 with reference TRBV5-6 and TRBJ2-7 gives the whole variable domain DAGVTQSPTHLIKTRGQQVTLRCSPKSGHDTVSWYQQALGQGPQFIFQYYEEEERQRGNFPDRFSGHQFPNYSSELNVNALLLGDSALYLCASSGTGTSVNEQYFGPGTRLTVT.

This clonotype was picked up many times. The chain employs TRBV28 and TRBJ1-5; no definite D call. Trimming removed 7 bases at V and 6 bases at J, with 19 bases between. This CDR3 is built from 15 residues. CDR1 is MDHEN, CDR2 SYDVKM, per germline. The CDR3 DNA reads as TGTGCCAGCACCCGAGGTGGCAGTTACACTCAGCCCCAGCATTTT. The encoded protein is CASTRGGSYTQPQHF. The full variable domain, its missing parts supplied by reference TRBV28 and TRBJ1-5, is DVKVTQSSRYLVKRTGEKVFLECVQDMDHENMFWYRQDPGLGLRLIYFSYDVKMKEKGDIPEGYSVSREKKERFSLILESASTNQTSMYLCASTRGGSYTQPQHFGDGTRLSIL.

This chain connects TRBV20-1 to TRBJ2-3; D is ambiguous. This CDR3 is 15 amino acids long. Trimming left V 0 bases short and J 0 bases short, with 10 bases between. CDR1 is DFQATT and CDR2 is SNEGSKA in the germline V gene (reference sequence). CDR3 loop: CSARDGGKSTDTQYF. CDR3 nucleotides: TGCAGTGCTAGAGATGGCGGCAAAAGCACAGATACGCAGTATTTT.

This clonotype has just a few counts. The chain carries TRBV28 and TRBJ2-3; D may match TRBD1 or TRBD2 (5 bases each). The CDR3 sequence is 17 residues long. V shed 4 bases and J shed 3 bases, with 20 bases lying between them. Germline V gene sequence: CDR1 MDHEN, CDR2 SYDVKM. CDR3 region: CASSSAGSPRGTDTQYF. CDR3 coding DNA: TGTGCCAGCAGTTCTGCTGGCTCACCGAGGGGTACAGATACGCAGTATTTT.

This clonotype was observed at least ten times. V is TRBV7-2 and J is TRBJ1-4, with a possible D match to TRBD1 (6 bases). The germline gives CDR1 SGHTA, CDR2 FQGNSA. The CDR3 covers 14 residues. V lost 0 bases to trimming and J lost 10 bases, with 12 bases between them. The CDR3 is CASSLALLGGKLFF. CDR3 in DNA: TGTGCCAGCAGCTTAGCGCTTCTAGGGGGAAAACTGTTTTTT.

The table lists this clonotype with a few counts. The chain recombines TRBV12-3 or TRBV12-4 with TRBJ1-1, with unresolved D. Trimming left V 5 bases short and J 7 bases short, with 11 bases between. CDR3 length: 12 amino acids. The CDR3 loop reads CASSPNDREAFF. Here the CDR3 DNA reads TGTGCCAGCAGTCCAAATGACCGTGAAGCTTTCTTT.

The table lists this clonotype with a few counts. The chain combines TRBV27 with TRBJ2-5; D is possibly TRBD1 (5 bases). The CDR3 totals 13 residues. Looked up from germline, CDR1 is MNHEY and CDR2 is SMNVEV (reference sequence). V was trimmed by 2 bases and J by 7 bases, leaving 11 bases between them. DNA for the CDR3: TGTGCCAGCAGTTTAACAGGTCAGGGGACCCAGTACTTC. This codes for CASSLTGQGTQYF.

The chain uses TRBV27 and TRBJ2-7, with 12 positions matching TRBD2. The J segment lost 7 bases and the V segment lost 5 bases, leaving 9 bases of the junction unmatched. CDR3 length: 15 amino acids. The germline V gene has CDR1 MNHEY and CDR2 SMNVEV (reference sequence). The CDR3 spells CASSPGTSGSREQYF. CDR3 sequence (DNA): TGTGCCAGCAGTCCGGGGACTAGCGGGTCTCGAGAGCAGTACTTC.

The rearrangement uses TRBV12-3 or TRBV12-4 and TRBJ2-5; 8 nucleotides match TRBD2. The ends lost 6 bases at V and 3 bases at J; junction bases unmatched: 3. The CDR3 runs 13 residues. The CDR3 region is CASSGLAEETQYF. CDR3 DNA: TGTGCCAGCAGCGGACTAGCTGAAGAGACCCAGTACTTC.

The chain combines TRBV7-2 with TRBJ1-1; D is undetermined. The CDR3 totals 14 residues. Trimming cost V 4 bases and J 1 base, with 10 bases left between them. Germline CDR1 reads SGHTA; CDR2 reads FQGNSA. CDR3 in amino acids: CASSSPWWNTEAFF. CDR3 in DNA: TGTGCCAGCAGCTCCCCTTGGTGGAACACTGAAGCTTTCTTT.

This clonotype appeared a few times. The chain couples TRBV7-2 to TRBJ2-5, with D maybe TRBD2 (6 bases). The CDR3 length is 13 residues. The ends were cut back, 4 bases at V and 5 bases at J, with 11 bases in the middle. Per the germline V gene, CDR1 is SGHTA and CDR2 is FQGNSA. CDR3: CASSSGGMETQYF. CDR3 coding DNA: TGTGCCAGCAGCTCAGGAGGGATGGAGACCCAGTACTTC.

This clonotype was detected a few times. The chain carries TRBV20-1 and TRBJ2-7, with unresolved D. CDR1 is DFQATT and CDR2 is SNEGSKA in the germline V gene (reference sequence). V lost 6 bases, J lost 0 bases, and 15 bases lay in between. There are 14 residues in the CDR3. CDR3 region: CSAARSRSSYEQYF. For the CDR3, the DNA is TGCAGTGCCGCCCGTAGCAGGAGCTCCTACGAGCAGTACTTC.

The V and J genes are TRBV20-1 and TRBJ2-3, with D tentatively TRBD2 (5 bases). V was shortened by 1 base and J by 1 base, with 9 bases between the two germline ends. Germline values: CDR1 DFQATT, CDR2 SNEGSKA (reference sequence). The CDR3 sequence is 14 residues long. Here the CDR3 reads CSARVDSGTDTQYF. The CDR3, as DNA: TGCAGTGCTAGAGTCGATAGCGGCACAGATACGCAGTATTTT.

The gene calls are TRBV12-3 or TRBV12-4 and TRBJ2-1; TRBD1 matches at 7 bases. The CDR3 has 13 residues. With V trimmed by 5 bases and J by 4 bases, 2 bases remained unmatched. CDR3 DNA: TGTGCCAGCAGTAAGGGACAGTACAATGAGCAGTTCTTC. Residues: CASSKGQYNEQFF.

This clonotype was counted only a few times. In nucleotides, the CDR3 is TGCAGTGCTAGAGATGTCGAGGGAGGCTATGGCTACACCTTC. The encoded protein is CSARDVEGGYGYTF. This chain links TRBV20-1 with TRBJ1-2, with D hard to call. V dropped 0 bases and J dropped 4 bases, with 12 bases sitting between them. Germline V gene lookup returns CDR1 DFQATT and CDR2 SNEGSKA (reference sequence). The CDR3 has 14 residues.

This clonotype was seen more than once but under ten times. The genes are TRBV28 and TRBJ2-3, with 11 bases identical to TRBD1. The germline V gene has CDR1 MDHEN and CDR2 SYDVKM. The CDR3 length is 15 residues. J lost 4 bases, V lost 5 bases, and 5 bases had no gene match. The CDR3 DNA reads as TGTGCCAGCAGTGGCCGGGGACAGGGGGCAGATACGCAGTATTTT. The encoded protein is CASSGRGQGADTQYF.

The chain employs TRBV18 and TRBJ2-5, with 7 positions matching TRBD2. The germline V gene encodes CDR1 KGHSH and CDR2 LQKENI. This CDR3 is built from 17 residues. Germline trimming cut 5 bases from V and 3 bases from J; bases unmatched to any gene: 15. Here the CDR3 reads CASSWHSARTRKETQYF. The CDR3 DNA sequence: TGTGCCAGCTCATGGCACTCGGCAAGGACTAGGAAAGAGACCCAGTACTTC.

V and J are TRBV29-1 and TRBJ2-6; unclear D gene. The CDR3 spans 13 residues. Germline lookup yields CDR1 SQVTM and CDR2 ANQGSEA. V was shortened by 7 bases and J by 0 bases, with 7 bases between the two germline ends. CDR3 DNA: TGCAGCGCACGGAACTCTGGGGCCAACGTCCTGACTTTC. This codes for CSARNSGANVLTF.

This clonotype was seen only a few times. V and J are TRBV7-7 and TRBJ2-5, with D maybe TRBD2 (5 bases). CDR1 and CDR2 (germline): SSHAT, FNYEAQ (reference sequence). The ends were cut back, 0 bases at V and 0 bases at J, with 5 bases in the middle. This CDR3 region has 14 residues. CDR3 DNA sequence: TGTGCCAGCAGCTTAGCCGGGAACCAAGAGACCCAGTACTTC. As protein: CASSLAGNQETQYF. The variable domain in full, with the rest retrieved from reference TRBV7-7 and TRBJ2-5, is GAGVSQSPRYKVTKRGQDVTLRCDPISSHATLYWYQQALGQGPEFLTYFNYEAQPDKSGLPSDRFSAERPEGSISTLTIQRTEQRDSAMYRCASSLAGNQETQYFGPGTRLLVL.

The CDR3 spells CASSQVTTSSDTQYF. The DNA of the CDR3 is TGTGCCAGCAGCCAAGTTACAACCTCATCGGATACGCAGTATTTT. This chain uses TRBV3-1 with TRBJ2-3; D call uncertain. The germline V gene has CDR1 LGHDT and CDR2 YNNKEL (reference sequence). The V gene lost 1 base and the J gene lost 6 bases, with 14 bases spanning the gap. The CDR3 is 15 amino acids.

The table lists this clonotype with a few counts. The chain combines TRBV10-3 with TRBJ1-2; D gene unclear. CDR3 length: 11 residues. Trimming removed 6 bases at V and 8 bases at J, with 10 bases between. Germline lookup yields CDR1 ENHRY and CDR2 SYGVKD. For the CDR3, the DNA is TGTGCCATCAGCCGGGGAGAGGGCTACACCTTC. It codes for CAISRGEGYTF.

This clonotype turned up a few times. The J gene is TRBJ2-7, the V gene TRBV20-1; possible D gene TRBD2, 6 bases. V was trimmed by 3 bases and J by 3 bases, leaving 18 bases between them. The CDR3 has 15 amino acids. Germline V lookup: CDR1 DFQATT, CDR2 SNEGSKA (reference sequence). As DNA, the CDR3 is TGCAGTGCTAGGGGCCAGGTGAGGCGGGACTACGAGCAGTACTTC. Translation: CSARGQVRRDYEQYF.

In its sample, this clonotype was seen many times. The chain uses TRBV12-3 or TRBV12-4 and TRBJ2-1; 10 nucleotides agree with TRBD2. The J segment lost 9 bases and the V segment lost 5 bases, leaving 10 bases of the junction unmatched. The CDR3 is made up of 15 amino acids. The CDR3 protein is CASSIGLAEYTEQFF. CDR3 nucleotide sequence: TGTGCCAGCAGTATAGGACTAGCGGAGTATACTGAGCAGTTCTTC.

This clonotype came up many times. This chain connects TRBV19 to TRBJ2-1, with TRBD2 matching over 10 bases. CDR3 size: 16 residues. V was clipped by 3 bases and J by 6 bases; unmatched bases: 8. CDR1 is LNHDA and CDR2 is SQIVND in the germline V gene (reference sequence). As DNA, the CDR3 is TGTGCCAGTAGTATTGGGAGCGGGAGGGCAGGCAATGAGCAGTTCTTC. Amino acids: CASSIGSGRAGNEQFF.